These 9 T cell receptor beta chains originate from one sample sequenced in a study of technical replicates of blood from several donors. This table comes from immunoSEQ multiplex PCR, and its TCRdb copy is limited to in-frame clones, with some not included. The table records around 97,000 clones, approximately 96% of them present only once. The sequenced material came from T cells isolated from PBMCs. The receptors derive from a human donor in good health.

This chain joins TRBV7-9 and TRBJ2-5; 10 bases are a match to TRBD1. CDR1 and CDR2 (germline): SEHNR, FQNEAQ (reference sequence). The trim removed 5 bases at V and 3 bases at J, leaving 6 bases unmatched. There are 15 residues in the CDR3. CDR3 sequence: CASSTGQGIEETQYF. For the CDR3, the DNA is TGTGCCAGCAGCACGGGACAGGGGATCGAAGAGACCCAGTACTTC.

V gene TRBV13 combines with J gene TRBJ2-1; TRBD2 aligns across 7 bases. The junction had 8 bases not matched to a gene; V was cut back by 5 bases and J by 4 bases. The CDR3 consists of 15 residues. The germline CDR1 and CDR2 sequences are PRHDT and FYEKMQ (reference sequence). CDR3 protein: CASSLTASGYNEQFF. CDR3 bases: TGTGCCAGCAGCCTGACAGCTAGCGGTTACAATGAGCAGTTCTTC. The whole variable domain, filled in from reference TRBV13 and TRBJ2-1, reads AAGVIQSPRHLIKEKRETATLKCYPIPRHDTVYWYQQGPGQDPQFLISFYEKMQSDKGSIPDRFSAQQFSDYHSELNMSSLELGDSALYFCASSLTASGYNEQFFGPGTRLTVL.

CDR3 DNA: TGTGCCAGCAGCTTAGTCCCCGGTGGGAGAGAAGGAATCGGGGAGCTGTTTTTT. Encoded protein: CASSLVPGGREGIGELFF. This chain uses TRBV7-2 with TRBJ2-2, with D perhaps matching TRBD2 (5 bases). V was cut by 1 base and J by 7 bases, with 22 bases left in between. The CDR3 is made up of 18 amino acids. Germline CDR1 and CDR2: SGHTA and FQGNSA.

The V and J genes are TRBV5-1 and TRBJ2-3; 9 bases fit TRBD2. CDR1 is SGHRS and CDR2 is YFSETQ in the germline V gene. This CDR3 region has 16 residues. The J segment lost 4 bases and the V segment lost 0 bases, leaving 6 bases of the junction unmatched. The CDR3 sequence is CASSLAPTSGSDTQYF. CDR3 nucleotides: TGCGCCAGCAGCTTGGCGCCGACTAGCGGTTCAGATACGCAGTATTTT.

This clone has a handful of counts. The chain joins TRBV6-5 to TRBJ1-5; D is ambiguous. This CDR3 region has 15 residues. V was clipped by 0 bases and J by 3 bases, with 9 bases between them. Germline V gene lookup returns CDR1 MNHEY and CDR2 SVGAGI. The CDR3 reads CASSYSSATNQPQHF. The DNA of the CDR3 is TGTGCCAGCAGTTACTCGAGTGCCACCAATCAGCCCCAGCATTTT.

This clone was counted once. V is TRBV19 and J is TRBJ1-1, with D possibly matching TRBD1 (6 bases). Deletions cut 7 bases from V and 2 bases from J, with 14 bases between. CDR1 LNHDA and CDR2 SQIVND come from the germline V gene (reference sequence). This CDR3 region has 14 residues. DNA for the CDR3: TGTGCCAGTACCTTTCGACAGGCTAACACTGAAGCTTTCTTT. Its translation is CASTFRQANTEAFF.

V usage is TRBV19 and J usage is TRBJ1-1, with D possibly being TRBD1 (5 bases). The germline CDR1 and CDR2 sequences are LNHDA and SQIVND (reference sequence). This CDR3 contains 13 residues. The V and J ends lost 8 bases and 1 base respectively, with 11 bases between them. In DNA form, the CDR3 reads TGTGCCAGTCAAAGGGGCGCGAACACTGAAGCTTTCTTT. Translating it yields CASQRGANTEAFF.

The chain employs TRBV9 and TRBJ2-7, with a tentative D call TRBD2 (6 bases). The germline V gene encodes CDR1 SGDLS and CDR2 YYNGEE. Trimming removed 0 bases from V and 0 bases from J, with 13 bases in between. The CDR3 consists of 16 residues. The CDR3 DNA reads TGTGCCAGCAGCGTAGGGGCGGGAATCGGCTCCTACGAGCAGTACTTC. This codes for CASSVGAGIGSYEQYF.

The gene calls are TRBV7-9 and TRBJ2-7; 9 bases map to TRBD1. There are 14 residues in the CDR3. Unmatched junction bases numbered 3, after V lost 2 bases and J lost 4 bases. Germline-derived CDR1 and CDR2 are SEHNR and FQNEAQ (reference sequence). The CDR3 reads CASSLPGTGYEQYF. The CDR3 nucleotides are TGTGCCAGCAGCTTACCCGGGACAGGGTACGAGCAGTACTTC.